This T cell receptor (beta chain) derives from a study of blood T cell repertoires in COVID-19. Study-wide background: The analysed material was cDNA or gDNA that came from T cells, B-cell-depleted T cells, or PBMCs.

CDR3 length: 15 amino acids. Trimming removed 4 bases at V and 1 base at J, with 12 bases between. Germline CDR1 is SGDLS and CDR2 is YYNGEE. As processed by the authors: It was from reference gene primer amplification that nucleated cell counts were estimated. The method was immunoSEQ multiplex PCR; TCRdb's version includes in-frame clones alone and lacks a portion of them. That table gives V, J and clone size, and the DNA gave D and trimming. The top ten clones hold 12% of a sample with about 81,000 clones, 75% to 90% of them seen once. Sequencing was done on a sample of peripheral blood. This sequence originates from a man between 65 and 85 years old with active or convalescent COVID-19. The J gene is TRBJ1-5, the V gene TRBV9; possibly TRBD1 for D (6 bases). CDR3 in DNA: TGTGCCAGCAGCAAGGGGGGGTTGAGCAATCAGCCCCAGCATTTT. Its translation: CASSKGGLSNQPQHF.